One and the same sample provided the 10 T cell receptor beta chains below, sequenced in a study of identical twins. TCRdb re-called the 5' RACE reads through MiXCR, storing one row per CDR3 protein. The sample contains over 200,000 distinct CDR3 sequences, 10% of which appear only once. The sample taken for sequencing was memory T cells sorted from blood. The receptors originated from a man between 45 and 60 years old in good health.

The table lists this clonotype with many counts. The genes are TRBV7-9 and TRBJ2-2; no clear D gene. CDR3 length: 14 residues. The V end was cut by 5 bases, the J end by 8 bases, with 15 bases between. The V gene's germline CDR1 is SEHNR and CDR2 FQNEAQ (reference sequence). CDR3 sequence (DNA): TGTGCCAGCAGCCCAACTACACGACTGGGGGAGCTGTTTTTT. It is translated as CASSPTTRLGELFF.

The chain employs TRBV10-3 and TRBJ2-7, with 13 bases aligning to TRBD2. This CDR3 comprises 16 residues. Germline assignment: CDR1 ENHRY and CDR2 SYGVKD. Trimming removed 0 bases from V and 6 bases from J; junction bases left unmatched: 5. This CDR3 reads CAISESGTSGVGEQYF. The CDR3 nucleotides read TGTGCCATCAGTGAGTCGGGGACTAGCGGGGTCGGCGAGCAGTACTTC.

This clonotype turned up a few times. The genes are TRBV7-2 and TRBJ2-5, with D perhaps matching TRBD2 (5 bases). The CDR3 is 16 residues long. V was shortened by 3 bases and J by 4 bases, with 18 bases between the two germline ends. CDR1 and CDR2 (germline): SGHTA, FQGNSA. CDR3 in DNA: TGTGCCAGCAGCTTCCGACGTAAGCGGATGGGAGAGACCCAGTACTTC. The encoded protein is CASSFRRKRMGETQYF.

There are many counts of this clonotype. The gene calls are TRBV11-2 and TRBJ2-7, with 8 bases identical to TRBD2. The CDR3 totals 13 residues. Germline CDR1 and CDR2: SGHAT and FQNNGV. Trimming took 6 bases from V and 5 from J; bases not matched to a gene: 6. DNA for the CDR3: TGTGCCAGCAGACTCCCGGGGGGGAACGAGCAGTACTTC. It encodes CASRLPGGNEQYF. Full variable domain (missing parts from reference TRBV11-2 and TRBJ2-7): EAGVAQSPRYKIIEKRQSVAFWCNPISGHATLYWYQQILGQGPKLLIQFQNNGVVDDSQLPKDRFSAERLKGVDSTLKIQPAKLEDSAVYLCASRLPGGNEQYFGPGTRLTVT.

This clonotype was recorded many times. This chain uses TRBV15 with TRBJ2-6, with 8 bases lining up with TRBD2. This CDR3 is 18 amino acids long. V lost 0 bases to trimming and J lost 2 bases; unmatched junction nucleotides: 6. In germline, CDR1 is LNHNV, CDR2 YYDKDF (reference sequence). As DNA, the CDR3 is TGTGCCACCAGCAGAGATGGTCGACTAGCGCCTGGGGCCAACGTCCTGACTTTC. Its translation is CATSRDGRLAPGANVLTF.

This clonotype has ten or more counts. This chain's CDR3 is CASSPGAAIPANYGYTF. DNA for the CDR3: TGTGCCAGCAGCCCAGGAGCAGCTATCCCAGCTAACTATGGCTACACCTTC. The J gene is TRBJ1-2, the V gene TRBV5-5, with no clear D. CDR1 and CDR2 (germline): SGHKS, YYEKEE (reference sequence). There are 17 residues in the CDR3. Trimming left V 4 bases short and J 0 bases short, with 19 bases between.

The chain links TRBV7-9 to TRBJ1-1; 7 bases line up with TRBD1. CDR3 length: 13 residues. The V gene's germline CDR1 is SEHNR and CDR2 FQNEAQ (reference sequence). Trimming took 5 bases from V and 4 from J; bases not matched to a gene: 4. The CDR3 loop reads CASSDTGATEAFF. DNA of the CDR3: TGTGCCAGCAGCGACACAGGGGCCACTGAAGCTTTCTTT.

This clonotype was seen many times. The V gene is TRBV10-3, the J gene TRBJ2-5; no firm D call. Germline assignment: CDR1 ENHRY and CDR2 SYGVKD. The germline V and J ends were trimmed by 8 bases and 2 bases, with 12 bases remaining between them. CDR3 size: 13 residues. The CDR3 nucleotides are TGTGCCATCGCGAACAGCCAGCAAGAGACCCAGTACTTC. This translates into CAIANSQQETQYF.

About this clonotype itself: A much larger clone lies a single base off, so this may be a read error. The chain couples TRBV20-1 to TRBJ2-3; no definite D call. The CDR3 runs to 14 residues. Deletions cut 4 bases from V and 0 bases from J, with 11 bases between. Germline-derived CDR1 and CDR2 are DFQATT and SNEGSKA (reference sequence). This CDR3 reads CSAKAVSSTDTQYF. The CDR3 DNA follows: TGCAGTGCTAAGGCAGTATCTAGCACAGATACGCAGTATTTT.

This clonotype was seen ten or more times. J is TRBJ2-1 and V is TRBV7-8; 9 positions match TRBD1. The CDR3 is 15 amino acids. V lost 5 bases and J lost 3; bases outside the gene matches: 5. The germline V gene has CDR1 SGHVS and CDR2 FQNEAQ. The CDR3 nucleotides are TGTGCCAGCAGCCGTCGGGACAGGGACTACAATGAGCAGTTCTTC. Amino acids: CASSRRDRDYNEQFF.